This passage covers 25 T cell receptor beta chains from one sample sequenced in a study of cytomegalovirus exposure and HLA in healthy donors. The PCR ran on 60 Vbeta and 13 Jbeta primers. Clones were read by immunoSEQ multiplex PCR, and TCRdb kept only the in-frame ones, dropping some. The table lists roughly 160,000 clones, approximately 80% of them singletons. The specimen sequenced was PBMCs. These receptors originate from a woman aged 45-59 years in good health and CMV-seronegative.

CDR3 in DNA: TGCGCCAGCAGCCTCCTGACTAGCGGGACATCCTACGAGCAGTACTTC. The encoded protein is CASSLLTSGTSYEQYF. The chain couples TRBV5-1 to TRBJ2-7, with 11 bases lining up with TRBD2. The J segment lost 1 base and the V segment lost 4 bases, leaving 7 bases of the junction unmatched. Germline CDR1 reads SGHRS; CDR2 reads YFSETQ. This CDR3 comprises 16 residues.

The J gene is TRBJ1-5, the V gene TRBV5-6; 10 bases are a match to TRBD1. The CDR3 covers 15 residues. The V and J ends lost 6 bases and 6 bases, in that order; junction bases with no gene match: 9. Germline values: CDR1 SGHDT, CDR2 YYEEEE. Here the CDR3 DNA reads TGTGCCAGCACCCTATTGACAGGGGGCAGTCAGCCCCAGCATTTT. The encoded protein is CASTLLTGGSQPQHF.

The V gene is TRBV14, the J gene TRBJ2-5; D ambiguous. V lost 1 base to trimming and J lost 5 bases, with 14 bases between them. CDR3 size: 15 residues. Germline CDR1 SGHDN, CDR2 FVKESK. The CDR3 protein is CASSQARVFAETQYF. The DNA of the CDR3 is TGTGCCAGCAGCCAAGCACGGGTCTTCGCTGAGACCCAGTACTTC.

This clone showed up just a few times. This chain links TRBV9 with TRBJ2-3; perhaps TRBD2 as D (5 bases). Germline values: CDR1 SGDLS, CDR2 YYNGEE. The V and J ends lost 1 base and 4 bases respectively, with 13 bases between them. There are 15 residues in the CDR3. Here the CDR3 reads CASSVTGIAADTQYF. For the CDR3, the DNA is TGTGCCAGCAGCGTAACCGGGATTGCCGCAGATACGCAGTATTTT.

V and J are TRBV13 and TRBJ1-2; D call uncertain. The germline CDR1 and CDR2 sequences are PRHDT and FYEKMQ (reference sequence). Trimming left V 0 bases short and J 5 bases short, with 7 bases between. The CDR3 is 13 amino acids. CDR3: CASSLGGEYGYTF. Written as DNA, the CDR3 is TGTGCCAGCAGCTTAGGGGGAGAATATGGCTACACCTTC.

The chain is built from TRBV9 and TRBJ1-1; 11 nucleotides align to TRBD1. The V gene end was trimmed by 0 bases and the J gene end by 0 bases; junction bases not matched to a gene: 4. CDR1 SGDLS and CDR2 YYNGEE come from the germline V gene. This CDR3 is 17 amino acids long. The CDR3 here is CASSVAVDRGLNTEAFF. In DNA, the CDR3 is TGTGCCAGCAGCGTAGCTGTGGACAGGGGGCTGAACACTGAAGCTTTCTTT.

V gene TRBV29-1 combines with J gene TRBJ2-1, with D possibly being TRBD1 (6 bases). Trimming left V 4 bases short and J 1 base short, with 11 bases between. Germline V lookup: CDR1 SQVTM, CDR2 ANQGSEA. The CDR3 has 14 residues. This CDR3 reads CSVGGGWSYNEQFF. As DNA, the CDR3 is TGCAGCGTTGGAGGGGGTTGGTCCTACAATGAGCAGTTCTTC.

In its sample, this clone was seen a few times. V is TRBV6-1 and J is TRBJ1-5; 7 positions match TRBD1. The CDR3 sequence is 15 residues long. Trimming took 7 bases from V and 4 from J; bases not matched to a gene: 10. The germline V gene has CDR1 MNHNS and CDR2 SASEGT. The CDR3 DNA sequence: TGTGCCAGCACTCGAGGGCCAGGGGGTAATCAGCCCCAGCATTTT. Protein product: CASTRGPGGNQPQHF.

This clone was observed a handful of times. The chain links TRBV6-5 to TRBJ2-6; a weak D match, TRBD1 (5 bases). The CDR3 extends over 15 amino acids. Trimming left V 4 bases short and J 4 bases short, with 11 bases between. The germline V gene encodes CDR1 MNHEY and CDR2 SVGAGI. CDR3 loop: CASSLGRAGANVLTF. Here the CDR3 DNA reads TGTGCCAGCAGTTTGGGCAGGGCCGGGGCCAACGTCCTGACTTTC.

The gene calls are TRBV13 and TRBJ2-7; D is perhaps TRBD1 (6 bases). The CDR3 covers 14 residues. Germline assignment: CDR1 PRHDT and CDR2 FYEKMQ (reference sequence). The V and J ends lost 5 bases and 2 bases respectively, with 13 bases between them. CDR3 amino acids: CASSPKGVPYEQYF. CDR3 sequence (DNA): TGTGCCAGCAGCCCGAAGGGGGTCCCCTACGAGCAGTACTTC.

CDR3 DNA: TGTGCCAGCAGTTTAAATCTCGGCGAGCAGTACTTC. This encodes CASSLNLGEQYF. The chain recombines TRBV28 with TRBJ2-7; D unresolved. The germline gives CDR1 MDHEN, CDR2 SYDVKM. This CDR3 contains 12 residues. V shed 2 bases and J shed 6 bases, with 8 bases lying between them.

J is TRBJ2-7 and V is TRBV5-1; 9 bases are shared with TRBD1. Germline-derived CDR1 and CDR2 are SGHRS and YFSETQ. The CDR3 runs to 16 residues. Trimming at V came to 0 bases and at J to 3 bases, leaving 7 bases not matched to a gene. The CDR3 nucleotides are TGCGCCAGCAGCTTGGAAGGACAGGGGATAGGCTACGAGCAGTACTTC. Protein product: CASSLEGQGIGYEQYF.

The CDR3 loop is CASSEMAPGQGITDTQYF. The CDR3, as DNA: TGTGCCAGCAGCGAGATGGCCCCGGGACAGGGGATCACAGATACGCAGTATTTT. The chain employs TRBV9 and TRBJ2-3, with TRBD1 matching 10 bases. The V segment lost 3 bases and the J segment 2 bases; nucleotides outside the gene matches: 12. Germline values: CDR1 SGDLS, CDR2 YYNGEE. The CDR3 contains 18 residues.

This clone was counted only a few times. This rearrangement joins TRBV6-1 to TRBJ1-1, with D perhaps matching TRBD1 (5 bases). V lost 6 bases to trimming and J lost 3 bases, with 14 bases between them. This CDR3 has 14 amino acids. Looked up from germline, CDR1 is MNHNS and CDR2 is SASEGT. The CDR3 nucleotides read TGTGCCAGCAGGCTAGTAAAGGGGTACACTGAAGCTTTCTTT. Protein product: CASRLVKGYTEAFF.

V is TRBV7-3 and J is TRBJ2-3, with 13 bases fitting TRBD2. The CDR3 contains 16 residues. Germline values: CDR1 SGHTA, CDR2 FQGTGA. J lost 5 bases, V lost 5 bases, and 7 bases had no gene match. For the CDR3, the DNA is TGTGCCAGCAGCCGTGGACTAGCGGGAGTTCTAGATACGCAGTATTTT. This sequence encodes CASSRGLAGVLDTQYF.

CDR3 sequence reads: CASSQRQAPEFSAGELFF. Written as DNA, the CDR3 is TGCGCCAGCAGTCAAAGACAGGCGCCCGAATTCTCCGCCGGGGAGCTGTTTTTT. The chain has TRBV23-1 and TRBJ2-2; D might be TRBD1 (6 bases). TRBV23-1 is designated an ORF whose function remains uncertain. Trimming pared 2 bases from V and 6 bases from J, leaving 22 bases between. The CDR3 has 18 residues.

The V call is TRBV30, the J call TRBJ2-1; the match to TRBD2 covers 9 bases. Unmatched junction bases numbered 10, after V lost 1 base and J lost 15 bases. CDR3 size: 13 residues. The germline CDR1 and CDR2 sequences are GTSNPN and SVGIG (reference sequence). The CDR3, as DNA: TGTGCCTGGAGTGAAGGACTAGCGAGGATAGGGTTCTTC. This codes for CAWSEGLARIGFF.

This clone was observed once. The chain is built from TRBV5-6 and TRBJ2-1, with D perhaps TRBD2 (5 bases). Looked up from germline, CDR1 is SGHDT and CDR2 is YYEEEE. The V and J ends lost 4 bases and 3 bases respectively, with 17 bases between them. This CDR3 spans 16 amino acids. DNA of the CDR3: TGTGCCAGCAGCCTACGACCCGGAGGTCTCTACAATGAGCAGTTCTTC. It translates to CASSLRPGGLYNEQFF.

The chain uses TRBV6-6 and TRBJ2-7; 7 nucleotides line up with TRBD1. This CDR3 is 12 amino acids long. After removal of 10 bases from V and 3 bases from J, the junction contained 6 bases not matched to a gene. Germline CDR1 reads MNHNY; CDR2 reads SVGAGI (reference sequence). In DNA, the CDR3 is TGTGCCACCGGGGACAGAGACTACGAGCAGTACTTC. It is translated as CATGDRDYEQYF.

The chain carries TRBV4-3 and TRBJ1-5; 9 nucleotides line up with TRBD1. There are 16 residues in the CDR3. The junction had 4 bases not matched to a gene; V was cut back by 0 bases and J by 4 bases. Germline CDR1 and CDR2: LGHNA and YSLEER. CDR3 region: CASSQDGGQGNQPQHF. As DNA, the CDR3 is TGCGCCAGCAGCCAAGATGGGGGACAGGGAAATCAGCCCCAGCATTTT.

This rearrangement joins TRBV19 to TRBJ1-1; TRBD1 aligns across 7 bases. The ends lost 7 bases at V and 4 bases at J; junction bases unmatched: 12. The CDR3 totals 15 residues. Germline V lookup: CDR1 LNHDA, CDR2 SQIVND (reference sequence). The CDR3 spells CASTTLPGQSTEAFF. CDR3 bases: TGTGCCAGTACCACCCTACCGGGACAGAGCACTGAAGCTTTCTTT. Looking up the rest from reference TRBV19 and TRBJ1-1 gives the full variable domain: DGGITQSPKYLFRKEGQNVTLSCEQNLNHDAMYWYRQDPGQGLRLIYYSQIVNDFQKGDIAEGYSVSREKKESFPLTVTSAQKNPTAFYLCASTTLPGQSTEAFFGQGTRLTVV.

The gene calls are TRBV5-1 and TRBJ2-1; D is uncertain. The germline CDR1 and CDR2 sequences are SGHRS and YFSETQ. The CDR3 is 14 residues long. V was trimmed by 0 bases and J by 7 bases, leaving 11 bases between them. The chain's CDR3 is CASSLVPGLNEQFF. Written as DNA, the CDR3 is TGCGCCAGCAGCTTGGTTCCCGGGTTGAATGAGCAGTTCTTC.

This clone was seen once. The chain is built from TRBV27 and TRBJ2-7; D gene uncertain. Trimming cost V 3 bases and J 0 bases, with 12 bases left between them. CDR3 length equals 15 residues. The germline gives CDR1 MNHEY, CDR2 SMNVEV (reference sequence). The CDR3 DNA follows: TGTGCCAGCAGTTTGGCAGGCGTTCCCTCCTACGAGCAGTACTTC. It translates to CASSLAGVPSYEQYF.

CDR3 DNA sequence: TGTGCCTGGCAGAGGACAGGGAGTAGTTACGAGCAGTACTTC. Its protein is CAWQRTGSSYEQYF. This sequence joins TRBV30 and TRBJ2-7; 8 bases map to TRBD1. This CDR3 has 14 residues. The V segment lost 5 bases and the J segment 4 bases; nucleotides outside the gene matches: 10. CDR1 and CDR2 from the germline V gene are GTSNPN and SVGIG (reference sequence). The full variable domain, with the rest looked up from reference TRBV30 and TRBJ2-7, is SQTIHQWPATLVQPVGSPLSLECTVEGTSNPNLYWYRQAAGRGLQLLFYSVGIGQISSEVPQNLSASRPQDRQFILSSKKLLLSDSGFYLCAWQRTGSSYEQYFGPGTRLTVT.

This chain's CDR3 is CSVKTGTSDTQYF. As DNA, the CDR3 is TGCAGCGTTAAGACAGGGACGTCAGATACGCAGTATTTT. This chain uses TRBV29-1 with TRBJ2-3; the match to TRBD1 covers 7 bases. The CDR3 runs to 13 residues. V shed 5 bases and J 4 bases; nucleotides not matched to a gene: 6. The germline V gene encodes CDR1 SQVTM and CDR2 ANQGSEA.